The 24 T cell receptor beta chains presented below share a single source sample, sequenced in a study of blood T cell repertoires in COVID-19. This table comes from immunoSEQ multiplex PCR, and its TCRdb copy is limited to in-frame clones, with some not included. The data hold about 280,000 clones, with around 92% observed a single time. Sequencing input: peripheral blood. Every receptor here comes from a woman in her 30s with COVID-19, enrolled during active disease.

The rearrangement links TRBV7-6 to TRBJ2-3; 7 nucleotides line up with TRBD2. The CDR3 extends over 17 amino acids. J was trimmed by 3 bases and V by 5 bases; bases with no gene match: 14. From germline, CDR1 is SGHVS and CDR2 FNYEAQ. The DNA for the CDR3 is TGTGCCAGCAGCCCGAGGAGATCTAGCGGAGTAACAGATACGCAGTATTTT. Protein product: CASSPRRSSGVTDTQYF.

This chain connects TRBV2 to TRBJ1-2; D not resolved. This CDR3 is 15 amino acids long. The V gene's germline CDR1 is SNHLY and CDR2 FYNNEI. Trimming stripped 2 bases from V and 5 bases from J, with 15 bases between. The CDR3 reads CASSETPASWYGYTF. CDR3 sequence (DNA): TGTGCCAGCAGTGAAACCCCCGCCAGTTGGTATGGCTACACCTTC.

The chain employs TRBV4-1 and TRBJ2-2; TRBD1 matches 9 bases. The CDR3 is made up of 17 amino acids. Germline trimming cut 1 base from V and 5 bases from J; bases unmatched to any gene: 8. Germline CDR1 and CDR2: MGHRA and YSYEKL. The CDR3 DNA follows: TGCGCCAGCAGCCAAGGAGACAGGGGGAAAAATACCGGGGAGCTGTTTTTT. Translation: CASSQGDRGKNTGELFF.

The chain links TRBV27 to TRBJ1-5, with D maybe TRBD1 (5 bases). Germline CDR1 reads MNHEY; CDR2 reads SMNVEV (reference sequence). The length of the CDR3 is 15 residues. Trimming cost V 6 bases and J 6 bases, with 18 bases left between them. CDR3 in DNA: TGTGCCAGCAGCTCCGCCGGGGGGTGGGGTCAGCCCCAGCATTTT. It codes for CASSSAGGWGQPQHF.

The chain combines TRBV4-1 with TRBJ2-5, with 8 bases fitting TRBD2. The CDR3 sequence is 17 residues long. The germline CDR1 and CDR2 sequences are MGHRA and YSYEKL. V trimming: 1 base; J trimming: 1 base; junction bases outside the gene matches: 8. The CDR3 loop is CASSQGPGSGAQETQYF. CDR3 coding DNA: TGCGCCAGCAGCCAAGGCCCGGGTAGCGGGGCCCAAGAGACCCAGTACTTC.

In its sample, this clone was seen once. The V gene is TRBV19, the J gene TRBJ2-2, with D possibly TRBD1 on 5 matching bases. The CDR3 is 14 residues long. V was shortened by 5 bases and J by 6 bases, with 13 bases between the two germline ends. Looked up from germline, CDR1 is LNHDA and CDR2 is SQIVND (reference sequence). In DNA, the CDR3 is TGTGCCAGTAGTGCCGCAGGGCCCCCCGGGGAGCTGTTTTTT. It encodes CASSAAGPPGELFF.

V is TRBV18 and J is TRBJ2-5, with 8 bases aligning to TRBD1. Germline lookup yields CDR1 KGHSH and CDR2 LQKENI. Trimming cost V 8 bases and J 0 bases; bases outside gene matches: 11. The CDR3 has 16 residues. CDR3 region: CASHSRPGGDQETQYF. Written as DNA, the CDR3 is TGTGCCAGCCACTCAAGGCCAGGGGGCGACCAAGAGACCCAGTACTTC. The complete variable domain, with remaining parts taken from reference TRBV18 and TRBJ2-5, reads NAGVMQNPRHLVRRRGQEARLRCSPMKGHSHVYWYRQLPEEGLKFMVYLQKENIIDESGMPKERFSAEFPKEGPSILRIQQVVRGDSAAYFCASHSRPGGDQETQYFGPGTRLLVL.

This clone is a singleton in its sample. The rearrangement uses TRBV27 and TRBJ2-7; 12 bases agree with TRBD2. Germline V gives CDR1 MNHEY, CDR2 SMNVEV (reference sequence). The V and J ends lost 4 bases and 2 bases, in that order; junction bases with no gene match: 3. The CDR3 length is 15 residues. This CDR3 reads CASSYRLAGAYEQYF. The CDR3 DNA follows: TGTGCCAGCAGTTATAGACTAGCGGGGGCCTACGAGCAGTACTTC.

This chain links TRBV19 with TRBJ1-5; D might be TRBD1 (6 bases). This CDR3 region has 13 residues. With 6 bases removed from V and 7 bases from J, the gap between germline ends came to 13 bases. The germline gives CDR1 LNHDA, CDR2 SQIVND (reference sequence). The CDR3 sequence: CASSVQRGQPQHF. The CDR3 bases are TGTGCCAGTAGCGTTCAAAGGGGGCAGCCCCAGCATTTT.

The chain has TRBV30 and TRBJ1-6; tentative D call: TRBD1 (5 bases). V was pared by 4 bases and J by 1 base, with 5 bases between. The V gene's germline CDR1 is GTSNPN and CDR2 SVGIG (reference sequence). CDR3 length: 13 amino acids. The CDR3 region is CAWTGSYNSPLHF. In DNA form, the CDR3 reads TGTGCCTGGACAGGGTCCTATAATTCACCCCTCCACTTT.

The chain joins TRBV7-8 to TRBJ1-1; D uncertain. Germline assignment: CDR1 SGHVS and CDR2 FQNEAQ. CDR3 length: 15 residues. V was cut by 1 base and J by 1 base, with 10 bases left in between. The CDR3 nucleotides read TGTGCCAGCAGCTTAGATTACGGTTCGAACACTGAAGCTTTCTTT. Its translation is CASSLDYGSNTEAFF.

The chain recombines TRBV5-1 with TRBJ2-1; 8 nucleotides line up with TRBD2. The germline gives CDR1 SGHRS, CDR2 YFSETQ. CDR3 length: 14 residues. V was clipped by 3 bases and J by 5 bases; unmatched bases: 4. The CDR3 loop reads CASSSDSGDNEQFF. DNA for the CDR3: TGCGCCAGCAGCTCAGATAGCGGGGACAATGAGCAGTTCTTC.

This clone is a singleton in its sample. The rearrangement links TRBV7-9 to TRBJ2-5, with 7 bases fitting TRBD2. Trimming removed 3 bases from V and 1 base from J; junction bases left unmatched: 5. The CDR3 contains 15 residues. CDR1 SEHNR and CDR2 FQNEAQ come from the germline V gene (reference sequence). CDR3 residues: CASSFPGTTQETQYF. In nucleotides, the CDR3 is TGTGCCAGCAGCTTCCCCGGGACTACCCAAGAGACCCAGTACTTC.

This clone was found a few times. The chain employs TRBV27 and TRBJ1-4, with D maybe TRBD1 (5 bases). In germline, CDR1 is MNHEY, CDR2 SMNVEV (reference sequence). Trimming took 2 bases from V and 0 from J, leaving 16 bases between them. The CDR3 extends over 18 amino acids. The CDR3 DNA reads TGTGCCAGCAGTTTAACCCTAGGCGGGGGGACAACTAATGAAAAACTGTTTTTT. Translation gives CASSLTLGGGTTNEKLFF.

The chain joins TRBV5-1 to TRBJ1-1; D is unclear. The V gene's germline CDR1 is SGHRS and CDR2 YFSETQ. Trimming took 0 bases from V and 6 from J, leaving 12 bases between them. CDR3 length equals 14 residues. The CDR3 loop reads CASSLEAVVSEAFF. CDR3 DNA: TGCGCCAGCAGCTTGGAGGCGGTGGTGTCTGAAGCTTTCTTT.

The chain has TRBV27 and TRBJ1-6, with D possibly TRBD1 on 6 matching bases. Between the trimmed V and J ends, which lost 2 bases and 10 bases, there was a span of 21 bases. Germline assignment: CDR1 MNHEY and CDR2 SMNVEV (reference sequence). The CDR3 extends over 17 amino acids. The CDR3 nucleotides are TGTGCCAGCAGTTTAGCCAGTAATCTACAGGGCGGGTCACCCCTCCACTTT. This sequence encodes CASSLASNLQGGSPLHF.

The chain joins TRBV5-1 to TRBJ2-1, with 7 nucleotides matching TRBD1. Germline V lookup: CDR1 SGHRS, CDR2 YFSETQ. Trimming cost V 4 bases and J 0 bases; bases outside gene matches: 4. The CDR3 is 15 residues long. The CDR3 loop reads CASSPGTDSYNEQFF. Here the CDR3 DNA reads TGCGCCAGCAGCCCGGGGACAGACTCCTACAATGAGCAGTTCTTC.

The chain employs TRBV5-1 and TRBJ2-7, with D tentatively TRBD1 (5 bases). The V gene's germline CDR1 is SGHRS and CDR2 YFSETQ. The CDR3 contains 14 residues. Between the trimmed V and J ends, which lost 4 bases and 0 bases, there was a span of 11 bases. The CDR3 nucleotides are TGCGCCAGCAGCCCCTTGACAGCCTCCTACGAGCAGTACTTC. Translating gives CASSPLTASYEQYF.

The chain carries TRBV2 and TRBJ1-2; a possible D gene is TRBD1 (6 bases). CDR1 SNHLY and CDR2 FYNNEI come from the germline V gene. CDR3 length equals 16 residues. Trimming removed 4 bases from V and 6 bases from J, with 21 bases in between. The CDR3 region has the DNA TGTGCCAGCAGTGGGCCCCTGGGGACATCTCTTAATGGCTACACCTTC. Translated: CASSGPLGTSLNGYTF.

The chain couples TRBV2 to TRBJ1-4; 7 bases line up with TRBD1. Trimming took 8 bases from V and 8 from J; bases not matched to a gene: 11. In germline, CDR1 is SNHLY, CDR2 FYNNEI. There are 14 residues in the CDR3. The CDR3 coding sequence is TGTGCCAGCGGTCTGAGCAGGGGGGCGGAAAAACTGTTTTTT. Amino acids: CASGLSRGAEKLFF.

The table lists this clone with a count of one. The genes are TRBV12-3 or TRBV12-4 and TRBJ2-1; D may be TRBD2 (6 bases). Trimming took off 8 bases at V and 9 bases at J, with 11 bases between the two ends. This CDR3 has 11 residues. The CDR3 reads CASRGLGEQFF. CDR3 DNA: TGTGCCAGCCGGGGACTGGGTGAGCAGTTCTTC.

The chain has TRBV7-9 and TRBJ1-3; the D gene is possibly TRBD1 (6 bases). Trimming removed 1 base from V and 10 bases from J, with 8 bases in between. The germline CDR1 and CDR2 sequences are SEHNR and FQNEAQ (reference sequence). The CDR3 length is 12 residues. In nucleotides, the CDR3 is TGTGCCAGCAGCTTAGAAGGGGGAACCATATATTTT. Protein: CASSLEGGTIYF.

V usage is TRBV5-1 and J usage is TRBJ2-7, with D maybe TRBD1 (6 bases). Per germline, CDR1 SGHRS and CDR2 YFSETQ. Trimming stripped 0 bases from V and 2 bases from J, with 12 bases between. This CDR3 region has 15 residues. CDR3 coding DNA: TGCGCCAGCAGCTTGGGTGGGACATTAGCCTACGAGCAGTACTTC. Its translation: CASSLGGTLAYEQYF.

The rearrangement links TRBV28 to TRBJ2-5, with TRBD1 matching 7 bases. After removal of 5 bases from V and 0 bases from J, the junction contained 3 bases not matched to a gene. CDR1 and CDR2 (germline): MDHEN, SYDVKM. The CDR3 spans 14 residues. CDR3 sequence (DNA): TGTGCCAGCAGTCCTGGACAGGACCAAGAGACCCAGTACTTC. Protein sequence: CASSPGQDQETQYF.